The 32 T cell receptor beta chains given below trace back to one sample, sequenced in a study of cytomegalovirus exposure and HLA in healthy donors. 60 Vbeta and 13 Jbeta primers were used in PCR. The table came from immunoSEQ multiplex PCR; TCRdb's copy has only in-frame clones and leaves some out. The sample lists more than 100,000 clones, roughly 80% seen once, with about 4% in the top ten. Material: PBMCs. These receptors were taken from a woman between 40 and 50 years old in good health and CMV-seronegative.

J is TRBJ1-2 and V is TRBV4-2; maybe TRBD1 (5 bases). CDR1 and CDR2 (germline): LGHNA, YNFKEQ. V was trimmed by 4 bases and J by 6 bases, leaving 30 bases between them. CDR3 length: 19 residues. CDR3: CASSPDQFGQGIYSDGYTF. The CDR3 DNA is TGTGCCAGCAGCCCAGACCAGTTTGGCCAGGGAATTTATTCAGATGGCTACACCTTC.

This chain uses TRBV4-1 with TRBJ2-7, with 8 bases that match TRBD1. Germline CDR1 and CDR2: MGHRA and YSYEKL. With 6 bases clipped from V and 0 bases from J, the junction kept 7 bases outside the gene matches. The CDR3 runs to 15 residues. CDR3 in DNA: TGCGCCAGCAGGCCGACAGGGGTAGGCTCCTACGAGCAGTACTTC. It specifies CASRPTGVGSYEQYF.

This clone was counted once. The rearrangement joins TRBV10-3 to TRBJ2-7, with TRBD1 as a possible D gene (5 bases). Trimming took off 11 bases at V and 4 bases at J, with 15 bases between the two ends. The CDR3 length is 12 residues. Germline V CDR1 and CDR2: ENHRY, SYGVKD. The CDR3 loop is CAVSETAYEQYF. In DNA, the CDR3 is TGTGCCGTATCCGAGACAGCGTACGAGCAGTACTTC.

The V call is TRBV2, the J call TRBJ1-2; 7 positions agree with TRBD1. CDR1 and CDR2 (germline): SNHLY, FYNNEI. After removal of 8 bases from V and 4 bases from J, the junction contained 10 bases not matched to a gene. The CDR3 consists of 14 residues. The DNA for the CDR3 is TGTGCCAGCCGCGGCACAGGGGCGGGCTATGGCTACACCTTC. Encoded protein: CASRGTGAGYGYTF.

The CDR3 bases are TGTGCCAGCACCCCCTCGACAGGGAGCTATGGCTACACCTTC. Translated: CASTPSTGSYGYTF. The rearrangement joins TRBV2 to TRBJ1-2; TRBD1 matches at 7 bases. J was trimmed by 4 bases and V by 7 bases; bases with no gene match: 9. Germline V gene data show CDR1 as SNHLY and CDR2 as FYNNEI. This CDR3 has 14 residues.

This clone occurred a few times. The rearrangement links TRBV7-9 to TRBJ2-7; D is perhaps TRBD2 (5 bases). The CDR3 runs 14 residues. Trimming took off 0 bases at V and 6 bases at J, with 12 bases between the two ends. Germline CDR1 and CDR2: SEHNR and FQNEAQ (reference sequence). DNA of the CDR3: TGTGCCAGCAGCTTAGCCGCATCGAGCGGCGAGCAGTACTTC. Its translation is CASSLAASSGEQYF.

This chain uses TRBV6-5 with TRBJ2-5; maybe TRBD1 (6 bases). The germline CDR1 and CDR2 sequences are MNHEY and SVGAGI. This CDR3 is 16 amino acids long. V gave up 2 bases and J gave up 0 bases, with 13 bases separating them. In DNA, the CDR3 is TGTGCCAGCAGTTACCCCGGGACATCTCACCAAGAGACCCAGTACTTC. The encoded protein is CASSYPGTSHQETQYF.

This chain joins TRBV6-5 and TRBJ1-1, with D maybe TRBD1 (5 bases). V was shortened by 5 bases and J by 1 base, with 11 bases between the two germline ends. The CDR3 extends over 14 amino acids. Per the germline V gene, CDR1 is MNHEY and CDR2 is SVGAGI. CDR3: CASSIRQPNTEAFF. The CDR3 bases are TGTGCCAGCAGTATTCGACAGCCGAACACTGAAGCTTTCTTT.

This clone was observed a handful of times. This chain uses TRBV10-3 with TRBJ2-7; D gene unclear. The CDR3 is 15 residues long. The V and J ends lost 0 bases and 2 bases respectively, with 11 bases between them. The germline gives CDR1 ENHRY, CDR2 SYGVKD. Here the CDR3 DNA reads TGTGCCATCAGTGAGTCGAACCAGGTGGCCTACGAGCAGTACTTC. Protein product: CAISESNQVAYEQYF.

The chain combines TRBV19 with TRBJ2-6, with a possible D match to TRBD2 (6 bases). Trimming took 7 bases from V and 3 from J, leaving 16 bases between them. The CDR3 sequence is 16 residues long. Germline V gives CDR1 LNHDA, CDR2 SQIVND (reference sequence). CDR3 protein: CASTYVGGSGANVLTF. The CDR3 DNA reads TGTGCCAGTACCTATGTGGGAGGAAGTGGGGCCAACGTCCTGACTTTC.

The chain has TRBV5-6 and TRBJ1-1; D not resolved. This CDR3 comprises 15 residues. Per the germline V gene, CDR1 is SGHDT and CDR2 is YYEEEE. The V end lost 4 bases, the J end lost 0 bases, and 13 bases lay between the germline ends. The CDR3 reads CASSPAEGLNTEAFF. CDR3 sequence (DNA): TGTGCCAGCAGCCCTGCAGAGGGTTTGAACACTGAAGCTTTCTTT.

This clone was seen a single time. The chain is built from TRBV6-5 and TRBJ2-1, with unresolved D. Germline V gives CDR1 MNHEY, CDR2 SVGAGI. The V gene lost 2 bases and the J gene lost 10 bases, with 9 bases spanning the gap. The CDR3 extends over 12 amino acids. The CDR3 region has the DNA TGTGCCAGCAGTTACCGAGGCCGGGAGCAGTTCTTC. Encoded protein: CASSYRGREQFF.

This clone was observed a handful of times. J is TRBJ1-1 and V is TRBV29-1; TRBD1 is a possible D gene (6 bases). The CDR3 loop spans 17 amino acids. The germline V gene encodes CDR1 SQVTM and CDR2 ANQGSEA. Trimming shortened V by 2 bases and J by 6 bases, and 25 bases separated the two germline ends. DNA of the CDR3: TGCAGCGTTGAAAGGGGGGGCTACCCCGGGGCGAGCGCTGAAGCTTTCTTT. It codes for CSVERGGYPGASAEAFF. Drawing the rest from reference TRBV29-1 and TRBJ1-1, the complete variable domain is SAVISQKPSRDICQRGTSLTIQCQVDSQVTMMFWYRQQPGQSLTLIATANQGSEATYESGFVIDKFPISRPNLTFSTLTVSNMSPEDSSIYLCSVERGGYPGASAEAFFGQGTRLTVV.

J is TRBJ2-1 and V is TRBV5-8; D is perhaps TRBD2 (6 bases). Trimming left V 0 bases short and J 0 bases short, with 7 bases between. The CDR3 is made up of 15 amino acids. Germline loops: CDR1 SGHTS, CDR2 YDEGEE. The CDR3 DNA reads TGTGCCAGCAGCTTGGACGGGGGCTCCTACAATGAGCAGTTCTTC. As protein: CASSLDGGSYNEQFF.

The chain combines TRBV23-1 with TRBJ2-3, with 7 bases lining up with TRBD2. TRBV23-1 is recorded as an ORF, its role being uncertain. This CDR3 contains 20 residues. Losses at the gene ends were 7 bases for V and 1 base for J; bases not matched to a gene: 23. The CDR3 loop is CASTPLGLLKLPTRTDTQYF. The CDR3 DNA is TGCGCCAGCACCCCTCTGGGACTACTTAAGCTACCAACACGCACAGATACGCAGTATTTT.

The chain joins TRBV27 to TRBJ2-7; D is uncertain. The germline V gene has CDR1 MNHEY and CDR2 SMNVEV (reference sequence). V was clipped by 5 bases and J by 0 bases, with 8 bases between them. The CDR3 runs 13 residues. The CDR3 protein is CASSPRVSYEQYF. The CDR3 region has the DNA TGTGCCAGCAGTCCCCGGGTCTCCTACGAGCAGTACTTC.

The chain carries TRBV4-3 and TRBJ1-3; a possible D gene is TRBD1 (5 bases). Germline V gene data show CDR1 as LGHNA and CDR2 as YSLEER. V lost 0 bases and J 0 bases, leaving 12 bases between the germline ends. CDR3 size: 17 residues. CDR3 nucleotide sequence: TGCGCCAGCAGCCAAGATAGTACAGGCAACTCTGGAAACACCATATATTTT. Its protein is CASSQDSTGNSGNTIYF.

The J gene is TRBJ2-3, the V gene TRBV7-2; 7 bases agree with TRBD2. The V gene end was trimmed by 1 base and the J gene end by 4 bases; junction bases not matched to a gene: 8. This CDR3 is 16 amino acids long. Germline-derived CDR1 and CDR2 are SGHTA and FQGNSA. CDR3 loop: CASSLGSGMISDTQYF. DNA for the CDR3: TGTGCCAGCAGCTTAGGGAGCGGGATGATTTCAGATACGCAGTATTTT. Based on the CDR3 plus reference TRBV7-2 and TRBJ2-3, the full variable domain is GAGVSQSPSNKVTEKGKDVELRCDPISGHTALYWYRQSLGQGLEFLIYFQGNSAPDKSGLPSDRFSAERTGGSVSTLTIQRTQQEDSAVYLCASSLGSGMISDTQYFGPGTRLTVL.

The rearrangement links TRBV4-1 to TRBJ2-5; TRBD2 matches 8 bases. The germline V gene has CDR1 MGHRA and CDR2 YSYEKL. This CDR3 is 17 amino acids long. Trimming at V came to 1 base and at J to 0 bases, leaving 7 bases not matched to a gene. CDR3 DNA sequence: TGCGCCAGCAGCCAAGGGCGGGGAGCGGGAGACCAAGAGACCCAGTACTTC. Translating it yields CASSQGRGAGDQETQYF.

CDR3 residues: CASSQGAQFETQYF. The CDR3 DNA follows: TGTGCCAGCAGCCAAGGGGCCCAATTTGAGACCCAGTACTTC. V is TRBV14 and J is TRBJ2-5; D ambiguous. This CDR3 contains 14 residues. The germline V and J ends were trimmed by 1 base and 5 bases, with 11 bases remaining between them. Germline CDR1 and CDR2: SGHDN and FVKESK.

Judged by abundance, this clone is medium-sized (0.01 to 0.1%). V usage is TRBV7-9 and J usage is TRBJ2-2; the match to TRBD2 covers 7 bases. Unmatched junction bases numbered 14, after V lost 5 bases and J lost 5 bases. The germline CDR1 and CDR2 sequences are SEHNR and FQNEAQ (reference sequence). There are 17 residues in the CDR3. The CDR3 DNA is TGTGCCAGCAGCCCCCGGGCGGGAGTATTATCTACCGGGGAGCTGTTTTTT. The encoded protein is CASSPRAGVLSTGELFF.

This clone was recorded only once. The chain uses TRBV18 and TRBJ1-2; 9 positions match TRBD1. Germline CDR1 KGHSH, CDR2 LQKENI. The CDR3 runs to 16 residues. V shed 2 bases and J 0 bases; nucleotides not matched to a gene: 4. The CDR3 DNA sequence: TGTGCCAGCTCACCAGGGACAGGGAACGCTAACTATGGCTACACCTTC. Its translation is CASSPGTGNANYGYTF.

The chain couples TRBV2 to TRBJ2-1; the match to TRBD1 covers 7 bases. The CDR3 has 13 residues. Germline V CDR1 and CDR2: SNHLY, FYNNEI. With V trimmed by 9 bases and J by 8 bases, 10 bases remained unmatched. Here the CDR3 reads CASTRQGFDEQFF. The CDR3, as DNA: TGTGCCAGTACCAGACAGGGTTTCGATGAGCAGTTCTTC.

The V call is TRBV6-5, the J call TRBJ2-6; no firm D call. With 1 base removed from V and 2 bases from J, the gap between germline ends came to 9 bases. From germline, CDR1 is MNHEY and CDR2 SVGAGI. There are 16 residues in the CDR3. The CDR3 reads CASSYWQNAGANVLTF. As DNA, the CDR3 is TGTGCCAGCAGTTACTGGCAGAACGCTGGGGCCAACGTCCTGACTTTC.

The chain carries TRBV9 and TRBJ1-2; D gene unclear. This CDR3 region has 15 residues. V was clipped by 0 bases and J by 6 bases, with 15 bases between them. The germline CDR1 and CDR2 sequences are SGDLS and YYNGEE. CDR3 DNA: TGTGCCAGCAGCGTAGGACGACGAATTCGGGATGGCTACACCTTC. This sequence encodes CASSVGRRIRDGYTF. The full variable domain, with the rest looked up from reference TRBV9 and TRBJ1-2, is DSGVTQTPKHLITATGQRVTLRCSPRSGDLSVYWYQQSLDQGLQFLIQYYNGEERAKGNILERFSAQQFPDLHSELNLSSLELGDSALYFCASSVGRRIRDGYTFGSGTRLTVV.

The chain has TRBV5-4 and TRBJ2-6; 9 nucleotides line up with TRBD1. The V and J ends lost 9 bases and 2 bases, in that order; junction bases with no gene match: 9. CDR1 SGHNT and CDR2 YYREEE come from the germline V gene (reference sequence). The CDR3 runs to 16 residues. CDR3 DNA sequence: TGTGCCACCGCCTTGGGACAGGGCCCTGGGGCCAACGTCCTGACTTTC. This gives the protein CATALGQGPGANVLTF. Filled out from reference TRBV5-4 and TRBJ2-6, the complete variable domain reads ETGVTQSPTHLIKTRGQQVTLRCSSQSGHNTVSWYQQALGQGPQFIFQYYREEENGRGNFPPRFSGLQFPNYSSELNVNALELDDSALYLCATALGQGPGANVLTFGAGSRLTVL.

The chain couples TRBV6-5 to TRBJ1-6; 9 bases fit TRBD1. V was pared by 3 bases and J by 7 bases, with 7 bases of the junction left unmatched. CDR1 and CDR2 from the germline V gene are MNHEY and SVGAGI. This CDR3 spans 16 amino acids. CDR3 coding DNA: TGTGCCAGCAGTTATCGCCTGACAGGGGGGAATTCACCCCTCCACTTT. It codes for CASSYRLTGGNSPLHF.

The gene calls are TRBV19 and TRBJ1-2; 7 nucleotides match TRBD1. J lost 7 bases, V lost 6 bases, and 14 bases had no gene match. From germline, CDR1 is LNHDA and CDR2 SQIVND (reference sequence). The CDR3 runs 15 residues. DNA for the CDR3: TGTGCCAGTAGCCCGCCTGACAGGGAGGCGGTTGGCTACACCTTC. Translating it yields CASSPPDREAVGYTF.

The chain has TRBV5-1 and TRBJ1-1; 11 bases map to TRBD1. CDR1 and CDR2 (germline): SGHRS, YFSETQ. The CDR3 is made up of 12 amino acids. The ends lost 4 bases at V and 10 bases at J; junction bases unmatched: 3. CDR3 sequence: CASSLGTGGAFF. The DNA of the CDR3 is TGCGCCAGCAGCCTAGGGACAGGGGGAGCTTTCTTT.

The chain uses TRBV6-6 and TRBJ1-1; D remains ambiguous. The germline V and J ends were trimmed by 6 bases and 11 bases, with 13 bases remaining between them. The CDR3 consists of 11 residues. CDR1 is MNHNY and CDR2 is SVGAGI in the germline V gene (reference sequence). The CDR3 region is CASRHDTGAFF. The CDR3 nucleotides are TGTGCCAGCAGACACGACACGGGGGCTTTCTTT.

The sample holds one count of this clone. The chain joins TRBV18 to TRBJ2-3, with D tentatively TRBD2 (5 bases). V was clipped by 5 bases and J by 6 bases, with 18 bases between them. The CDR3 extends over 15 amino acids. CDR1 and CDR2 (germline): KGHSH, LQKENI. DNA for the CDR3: TGTGCCAGCTCATCTTCCCCGGACGGGGTGGATACGCAGTATTTT. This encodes CASSSSPDGVDTQYF.

The CDR3, as DNA: TGTGCCTTGGGACAGGGCTCTGGGGCCAACGTCCTGACTTTC. It encodes CALGQGSGANVLTF. The J gene is TRBJ2-6, the V gene TRBV30; TRBD1 aligns across 9 bases. Germline CDR1 GTSNPN, CDR2 SVGIG (reference sequence). This CDR3 has 14 amino acids. Trimming took 7 bases from V and 0 from J; bases not matched to a gene: 1.